A selection of T cell receptor beta chains follows, all from one sample in a study of T cell responses to AZD1222 COVID-19 vaccine. TCRdb's copy holds only in-frame clones and misses some; the assay was immunoSEQ multiplex PCR. The data show around 130,000 clones, 85% to 95% seen once. Sample: peripheral blood, taken on day 0 of AZD1222 vaccination. Source of these receptors: an adult in good health. The CDR3 runs from the conserved cysteine through the conserved F or W. Fields, in order: J gene, clone size, V gene, CDR3 protein. Clone size, where shown, is once, few, many, or a class for clones that have expanded.

TRBJ2-7 . TRBV6-6 CASTGTSGRFYEQYF
TRBJ1-2 . TRBV18 CASSLDPGEGNYGYTF
TRBJ2-5 . TRBV7-8 CASSFTGGGETQYF
TRBJ1-4 . TRBV10-3 CAISGQGGEKLFF
TRBJ1-1 . TRBV29-1 CSVVGGQFEAFF
TRBJ2-1 . TRBV25-1 CASGGWDEQFF
TRBJ2-5 . TRBV6-5 CASSSQGSPSQTQYF
TRBJ2-7 once TRBV10-3 CAIMGQGYEQYF
TRBJ2-2 . TRBV28 CASGGPPNTGELFF
TRBJ2-7 . TRBV5-6 CASSFLAGLSYEQYF
TRBJ2-1 . TRBV2 CASIGSLPIVEQFF
TRBJ2-3 . TRBV28 CASSLYGTTDTQYF
TRBJ2-1 . TRBV15 CATSRATGGIYNEQFF
TRBJ2-1 few TRBV5-1 CASSSQGGTAYNEQFF
TRBJ1-1 . TRBV6-6 CASSYGGINTEAFF
TRBJ1-2 . TRBV11-2 CASSFDLGSPSGYTF
TRBJ2-2 . TRBV11-3 CASSRDGQGITGELFF
TRBJ1-2 . TRBV19 CASRPQNYGYTF
TRBJ1-6 . TRBV23-1 CASSHPDRGFSPLHF
TRBJ1-2 . TRBV19 CASSIPHTF
TRBJ2-5 once TRBV18 CASSPNFQETQYF
TRBJ2-7 . TRBV7-9 CASSAGPVGEYEQYF
TRBJ2-7 . TRBV28 CASSSPGAYDYEQYF
TRBJ2-2 . TRBV19 CASTPYRGQGTGTGELFF
TRBJ1-5 . TRBV3-1/TRBV3-2 CASSQGGGRNQPQHF
TRBJ2-6 . TRBV5-1 CASSSQGGAGANVLTF
TRBJ1-5 . TRBV6-1 CASSVSGQDRGQPQHF
TRBJ2-2 . TRBV6-1 CASSEAFSGPNRYTGELFF
TRBJ1-2 once TRBV19 CASSATGRQNYGYTF
TRBJ2-1 . TRBV3-1/TRBV3-2 CASSRTAGGVSEQFF
TRBJ2-4 . TRBV5-5 CASSLSGTEMVQAKNIQYF
TRBJ2-6 few TRBV10-3 CAISGDKPGANVLTF
TRBJ1-4 . TRBV19 CASSMALASNEKLFF
TRBJ1-6 . TRBV10-2 CASSATRSTGGSHNSPLHF
TRBJ1-6 . TRBV7-2 CASSLRGPGQSSYNSPLHF
TRBJ2-1 once TRBV10-3 CAISAGIRISEQFF
TRBJ1-2 . TRBV30 CAWSVSQAISYTF
TRBJ1-6 . TRBV2 CASSPDRGAPLHF
TRBJ1-1 . TRBV3-1/TRBV3-2 CASSLRSTEAFF
TRBJ2-5 . TRBV15 CATSRVLPGAGETQYF
TRBJ1-6 . TRBV2 CASSQSATGGYNSPLHF
TRBJ1-2 . TRBV5-1 CASSLASGYGYTF
TRBJ2-7 . TRBV27 CASSGQGSYEQYF
TRBJ1-1 . TRBV7-2 CASSRTGATEAFF
TRBJ1-4 . TRBV15 CATSREGTPNEKLFF
TRBJ1-5 . TRBV7-8 CASSLAGTGRWWGQPQHF
TRBJ2-1 . TRBV5-1 CASSLGQNHNEQFF
TRBJ1-5 . TRBV19 CASSIRVYGNQPQHF
TRBJ2-7 . TRBV2 CASSGVGQGHYEQYF
TRBJ2-1 . TRBV6-5 CASSYFGQGANEQFF